Detailed here is one T cell receptor (beta chain). The source of the sample is a study of T cell changes during pregnancy in multiple sclerosis. The table came from immunoSEQ multiplex PCR; TCRdb's copy has only in-frame clones and leaves some out. The data show about 40,000 clones, 88% seen once. The sequencing here drew on peripheral blood, taken in the first trimester of pregnancy. The receptor comes from a female donor in good health, enrolled as a control in a pregnancy study.

The CDR3 sequence: CASSAWPWVAGSYEQYF. The CDR3, as DNA: TGTGCCAGCAGCGCGTGGCCGTGGGTGGCGGGCTCCTACGAGCAGTACTTC. The chain links TRBV4-2 to TRBJ2-7; weak D call: TRBD2 (5 bases). Between the trimmed V and J ends, which lost 5 bases and 0 bases, there was a span of 20 bases. This CDR3 is built from 17 residues. The germline V gene encodes CDR1 LGHNA and CDR2 YNFKEQ.